The 29 T cell receptor beta chains below all came from one sample that was sequenced in a study of shared clonotypes between healthy human individuals (dated by TCRdb to 2018 to 2021). Library creation used the immunoSEQ multiplex PCR assay. In TCRdb, the immuneACCESS table is reduced to in-frame sequences with V and J assigned. These tables do not hold every clone; where another copy was compared, an unresolved V gene accounts for under half, and the others remain unexplained. For this sample the table gives around 990,000 clones, of which roughly 80% were detected only once. Almost 0.9% of the sample is in the top ten clones. Sequenced sample: memory CD4+ T cells from PBMCs. This specimen's cell subset or site label, per the study, means: CD45RA-negative fraction. These receptors were obtained from a man aged 18 to 30 in good health. Some clones in this sample may be carry-over from other donors' samples.

This clone turned up a few times. This chain connects TRBV28 to TRBJ1-3; maybe TRBD1 (6 bases). The V end lost 8 bases, the J end lost 2 bases, and 10 bases lay between the germline ends. Germline-derived CDR1 and CDR2 are MDHEN and SYDVKM. CDR3 length: 13 residues. The CDR3, as DNA: TGTGCCAGCCGGCGGACAGCTGGAAACACCATATATTTT. The encoded protein is CASRRTAGNTIYF.

The V gene is TRBV9, the J gene TRBJ1-2, with 10 bases that match TRBD1. The CDR3 length is 17 residues. From germline, CDR1 is SGDLS and CDR2 YYNGEE. J was trimmed by 4 bases and V by 0 bases; bases with no gene match: 9. The CDR3 region is CASSVDPRGTGVYGYTF. The CDR3 DNA sequence: TGTGCCAGCAGCGTAGACCCCAGAGGGACAGGGGTCTATGGCTACACCTTC. Using reference TRBV9 and TRBJ1-2 for the parts outside the CDR3, the full variable domain is DSGVTQTPKHLITATGQRVTLRCSPRSGDLSVYWYQQSLDQGLQFLIQYYNGEERAKGNILERFSAQQFPDLHSELNLSSLELGDSALYFCASSVDPRGTGVYGYTFGSGTRLTVV.

Comment on this clone: This likely traces to a read error, being one base from a far larger clone. The chain carries TRBV28 and TRBJ1-2, with D possibly being TRBD1 (5 bases). CDR1 is MDHEN and CDR2 is SYDVKM in the germline V gene. The CDR3 totals 14 residues. V lost 2 bases, J lost 4 bases, and 11 bases lay in between. Written as DNA, the CDR3 is TGTGCCAGCAGTTTAACATCAGGGCCCTATGGCTACACCTTC. It codes for CASSLTSGPYGYTF.

V gene TRBV6-6 combines with J gene TRBJ2-1, with TRBD1 matching over 9 bases. The CDR3 has 16 amino acids. The V gene end was trimmed by 6 bases and the J gene end by 6 bases; junction bases not matched to a gene: 12. Germline V lookup: CDR1 MNHNY, CDR2 SVGAGI (reference sequence). The DNA of the CDR3 is TGTGCCAGCAGCCCCCATCCCGGGACAGGGCCCAATGAGCAGTTCTTC. Its protein is CASSPHPGTGPNEQFF.

The V and J genes are TRBV19 and TRBJ2-1; TRBD2 might be the D (5 bases). This CDR3 contains 14 residues. V was trimmed by 5 bases and J by 7 bases, leaving 15 bases between them. The germline gives CDR1 LNHDA, CDR2 SQIVND (reference sequence). The CDR3 protein is CASSDRRPANEQFF. The CDR3 coding sequence is TGTGCCAGTAGTGATCGGAGGCCCGCGAATGAGCAGTTCTTC. The whole variable domain, filled in from reference TRBV19 and TRBJ2-1, reads DGGITQSPKYLFRKEGQNVTLSCEQNLNHDAMYWYRQDPGQGLRLIYYSQIVNDFQKGDIAEGYSVSREKKESFPLTVTSAQKNPTAFYLCASSDRRPANEQFFGPGTRLTVL.

The chain couples TRBV20-1 to TRBJ2-7; possibly TRBD1 for D (6 bases). The CDR3 sequence is 11 residues long. Germline V lookup: CDR1 DFQATT, CDR2 SNEGSKA (reference sequence). V gave up 6 bases and J gave up 7 bases, with 13 bases separating them. The CDR3 protein is CSARGSREQYF. CDR3 DNA: TGCAGTGCCAGGGGTTCTCGGGAGCAGTACTTC.

In DNA form, the CDR3 reads TGTGCCAGCTCACCAGGCAATACAGGGGTGGGCGAGCAGTACTTC. It translates to CASSPGNTGVGEQYF. The chain uses TRBV18 and TRBJ2-7, with 7 bases lining up with TRBD1. J lost 6 bases, V lost 2 bases, and 10 bases had no gene match. Germline lookup yields CDR1 KGHSH and CDR2 LQKENI. The CDR3 contains 15 residues. The variable domain in full, completed from reference TRBV18 and TRBJ2-7, reads NAGVMQNPRHLVRRRGQEARLRCSPMKGHSHVYWYRQLPEEGLKFMVYLQKENIIDESGMPKERFSAEFPKEGPSILRIQQVVRGDSAAYFCASSPGNTGVGEQYFGPGTRLTVT.

V usage is TRBV29-1 and J usage is TRBJ2-2; no clear D. The germline V and J ends were trimmed by 0 bases and 1 base, with 6 bases remaining between them. CDR3 length equals 14 residues. CDR1 and CDR2 (germline): SQVTM, ANQGSEA. The CDR3 DNA is TGCAGCGTTGAAGAGAAACGGAACACCGGGGAGCTGTTTTTT. It is translated as CSVEEKRNTGELFF.

The chain couples TRBV5-6 to TRBJ2-7; TRBD2 aligns across 7 bases. There are 15 residues in the CDR3. Losses at the gene ends were 4 bases for V and 2 bases for J; bases not matched to a gene: 9. Germline CDR1 SGHDT, CDR2 YYEEEE. The CDR3 nucleotides are TGTGCCAGCAGCCCTGGCTGGGGGAGGGCCTACGAGCAGTACTTC. Its translation: CASSPGWGRAYEQYF. The entire variable domain, with the rest obtained from reference TRBV5-6 and TRBJ2-7, is as follows: DAGVTQSPTHLIKTRGQQVTLRCSPKSGHDTVSWYQQALGQGPQFIFQYYEEEERQRGNFPDRFSGHQFPNYSSELNVNALLLGDSALYLCASSPGWGRAYEQYFGPGTRLTVT.

The rearrangement links TRBV7-8 to TRBJ2-2; the D is unclear. Germline CDR1 is SGHVS and CDR2 is FQNEAQ. The ends were cut back, 5 bases at V and 2 bases at J, with 9 bases in the middle. This CDR3 spans 14 amino acids. In DNA, the CDR3 is TGTGCCAGCAGCCTATCCCAAAACACCGGGGAGCTGTTTTTT. This encodes CASSLSQNTGELFF.

The DNA for the CDR3 is TGTGCCAGCAGCTCCTCGGGACACGGGGGGGATACGCAGTATTTT. It is translated as CASSSSGHGGDTQYF. V usage is TRBV7-2 and J usage is TRBJ2-3; tentative D call: TRBD2 (7 bases). In germline, CDR1 is SGHTA, CDR2 FQGNSA. The V end lost 4 bases, the J end lost 6 bases, and 17 bases lay between the germline ends. The CDR3 is made up of 15 amino acids.

V is TRBV15 and J is TRBJ1-3; D gene ambiguous. V was shortened by 5 bases and J by 4 bases, with 15 bases between the two germline ends. This CDR3 is built from 15 residues. Germline values: CDR1 LNHNV, CDR2 YYDKDF (reference sequence). The chain's CDR3 is CATSPGVVSGNTIYF. The CDR3 nucleotides are TGTGCCACCAGCCCTGGGGTAGTGTCAGGAAACACCATATATTTT.

Details on this clone: The sample holds other DNA sequences that translate to the same CDR3. The chain couples TRBV7-3 to TRBJ2-5; D is possibly TRBD2 (6 bases). The V gene's germline CDR1 is SGHTA and CDR2 FQGTGA. The length of the CDR3 is 13 residues. V lost 5 bases, J lost 5 bases, and 12 bases lay in between. The CDR3, as DNA: TGTGCCAGCAGCCCGCGGGGCGGGGAGACCCAGTACTTC. This encodes CASSPRGGETQYF. Using reference TRBV7-3 and TRBJ2-5 for the parts outside the CDR3, the full variable domain is GAGVSQTPSNKVTEKGKYVELRCDPISGHTALYWYRQSLGQGPEFLIYFQGTGAADDSGLPNDRFFAVRPEGSVSTLKIQRTERGDSAVYLCASSPRGGETQYFGPGTRLLVL.

V is TRBV14 and J is TRBJ2-1; 10 positions match TRBD2. Trimming removed 5 bases from V and 5 bases from J; junction bases left unmatched: 9. The germline V gene has CDR1 SGHDN and CDR2 FVKESK. This CDR3 spans 16 amino acids. CDR3 sequence (DNA): TGTGCCAGCAGCGGTCGGGGTACTAGCGGGAACAATGAGCAGTTCTTC. It codes for CASSGRGTSGNNEQFF.

J is TRBJ2-1 and V is TRBV9; unclear D gene. The CDR3 totals 14 residues. Trimming took 4 bases from V and 0 from J, leaving 8 bases between them. Germline V gene sequence: CDR1 SGDLS, CDR2 YYNGEE. The CDR3 bases are TGTGCCAGCAGCACCCATGTCTCCTACAATGAGCAGTTCTTC. Its translation is CASSTHVSYNEQFF.

On this clone itself: The sample has other DNA sequences that encode this CDR3 too. The chain uses TRBV5-1 and TRBJ1-3, with D tentatively TRBD1 (6 bases). CDR1 and CDR2 (germline): SGHRS, YFSETQ. V lost 3 bases, J lost 0 bases, and 10 bases lay in between. This CDR3 region has 15 residues. The CDR3 sequence is CASSSTGTSGNTIYF. The CDR3 DNA follows: TGCGCCAGCAGCTCGACAGGTACCTCTGGAAACACCATATATTTT.

CDR3 amino acids: CASRPRAGNEQFF. The CDR3 nucleotides read TGTGCCAGCAGACCCCGTGCGGGCAATGAGCAGTTCTTC. The chain carries TRBV7-7 and TRBJ2-1; perhaps TRBD2 as D (5 bases). Deletions cut 6 bases from V and 6 bases from J, with 12 bases between. Germline CDR1 and CDR2: SSHAT and FNYEAQ (reference sequence). The CDR3 has 13 residues.

For the CDR3, the DNA is TGTGCCAGCAGCTTAGGAAGTTGGGACGAGCAGTACTTC. Amino acid sequence: CASSLGSWDEQYF. The chain joins TRBV7-9 to TRBJ2-7, with unresolved D. V shed 1 base and J shed 5 bases, with 9 bases lying between them. The CDR3 spans 13 residues. Germline V gene sequence: CDR1 SEHNR, CDR2 FQNEAQ (reference sequence).

This clone was seen a handful of times. A junction end diverges from the germline sequence, so it may reflect a read error. The V gene is TRBV28, the J gene TRBJ1-2; unclear D gene. CDR3 length equals 14 residues. Germline CDR1 and CDR2: MDHEN and SYDVKM. CDR3 nucleotide sequence: TGTGCCAGCAGTCCATTCTTGGGGAACTACGGCTACACCTTC. Translated: CASSPFLGNYGYTF.

This clone was picked up a small number of times. Other DNA sequences in the sample encode the same CDR3. This chain joins TRBV5-1 and TRBJ2-6; D possibly uses TRBD1 or TRBD2 (5 bases each). Trimming removed 0 bases from V and 2 bases from J, with 6 bases in between. CDR1 and CDR2 (germline): SGHRS, YFSETQ. The CDR3 contains 15 residues. The DNA for the CDR3 is TGCGCCAGCAGCTTGGGAGGGGCTGGGGCCAACGTCCTGACTTTC. Its protein product is CASSLGGAGANVLTF.

This sequence joins TRBV14 and TRBJ2-1, with D tentatively TRBD2 (6 bases). V was clipped by 1 base and J by 9 bases, with 16 bases between them. The CDR3 spans 15 residues. The germline gives CDR1 SGHDN, CDR2 FVKESK. The CDR3 sequence is CASSQVPIGGTEQFF. DNA for the CDR3: TGTGCCAGCAGCCAAGTACCCATAGGAGGGACTGAGCAGTTCTTC. Supplemented by reference TRBV14 and TRBJ2-1, the full variable domain reads EAGVTQFPSHSVIEKGQTVTLRCDPISGHDNLYWYRRVMGKEIKFLLHFVKESKQDESGMPNNRFLAERTGGTYSTLKVQPAELEDSGVYFCASSQVPIGGTEQFFGPGTRLTVL.

The genes are TRBV16 and TRBJ2-7; D remains unclear. Trimming left V 1 base short and J 3 bases short, with 13 bases between. Germline CDR1 and CDR2: KGHSY and FQNENV. The CDR3 loop spans 15 amino acids. In nucleotides, the CDR3 is TGTGCCAGCAGCCAATTGCGGCAAGATTACTACGAGCAGTACTTC. This codes for CASSQLRQDYYEQYF.

CDR3 coding DNA: TGTGCCAGTAGTAGGGGACTAGCGGAACGTGGCTCCTACGAGCAGTACTTC. Translated: CASSRGLAERGSYEQYF. J is TRBJ2-7 and V is TRBV19; 11 bases map to TRBD2. CDR1 is LNHDA and CDR2 is SQIVND in the germline V gene (reference sequence). V dropped 4 bases and J dropped 0; count of bases not matched to a gene: 8. The CDR3 runs to 17 residues.

The chain is built from TRBV27 and TRBJ1-2; D is undetermined. V was cut by 6 bases and J by 4 bases, with 15 bases left in between. Germline CDR1 and CDR2: MNHEY and SMNVEV (reference sequence). The CDR3 length is 14 residues. CDR3 sequence reads: CASSPTTSGYGYTF. CDR3 coding DNA: TGTGCCAGCAGCCCAACGACCTCCGGCTATGGCTACACCTTC.

The CDR3 coding sequence is TGCGCCAGCAGCAAAAGGATGGACGCGAACACCGGGGAGCTGTTTTTT. It codes for CASSKRMDANTGELFF. This rearrangement joins TRBV5-1 to TRBJ2-2; D gene unclear. The CDR3 runs 16 residues. Per the germline V gene, CDR1 is SGHRS and CDR2 is YFSETQ. V shed 4 bases and J shed 0 bases, with 13 bases lying between them.

The chain joins TRBV21-1 to TRBJ2-6; the table's D gene call, TRBD2, was not cross checked with the DNA. TRBV21-1 is a known pseudogene. This CDR3 is built from 20 residues. For the CDR3, the DNA is TGTGCCAGCAGCCCCCGCGGTACAGTGCGGGAAGGCGTTGGGGCCAACGTCCTGACTTTC. Residues: CASSPRGTVREGVGANVLTF.

This clone was counted a few times. V is TRBV29-1 and J is TRBJ2-5, with 8 positions matching TRBD2. Unmatched junction bases numbered 2, after V lost 5 bases and J lost 3 bases. This CDR3 region has 12 residues. Germline V gene data show CDR1 as SQVTM and CDR2 as ANQGSEA. CDR3: CSVQAGEETQYF. The CDR3, as DNA: TGCAGCGTTCAAGCGGGAGAAGAGACCCAGTACTTC. Together with reference TRBV29-1 and TRBJ2-5, the CDR3 gives the full variable domain: SAVISQKPSRDICQRGTSLTIQCQVDSQVTMMFWYRQQPGQSLTLIATANQGSEATYESGFVIDKFPISRPNLTFSTLTVSNMSPEDSSIYLCSVQAGEETQYFGPGTRLLVL.

The rearrangement links TRBV7-2 to TRBJ2-1, with D perhaps TRBD1 (7 bases). V shed 7 bases and J shed 7 bases, with 17 bases lying between them. Per germline, CDR1 SGHTA and CDR2 FQGNSA. This CDR3 comprises 14 residues. The CDR3: CASKGAGQWNEQFF. CDR3 nucleotides: TGTGCCAGCAAGGGGGCGGGACAGTGGAATGAGCAGTTCTTC.

Many counts were recorded for this clone. The chain links TRBV5-1 to TRBJ1-2; 8 positions agree with TRBD1. The V and J ends lost 4 bases and 6 bases, in that order; junction bases with no gene match: 14. This CDR3 comprises 16 residues. The germline V gene has CDR1 SGHRS and CDR2 YFSETQ. This chain's CDR3 is CASSPEGRQGTHGYTF. CDR3 in DNA: TGCGCCAGCAGCCCCGAAGGGAGACAGGGGACGCATGGCTACACCTTC.